These T cell receptor beta chains were read from a single sample in a study of neoadjuvant anti-PD-1 for oral cavity cancer. The data were produced by immunoSEQ multiplex PCR, yet TCRdb's version contains in-frame clones alone and is incomplete. The data hold fewer than 70,000 clones, with 79% observed a single time. This material consisted of PBMCs, taken before nivolumab (anti-PD-1) treatment. Receptors originate from a person between 40 and 80 years old with oral cavity squamous cell carcinoma. Both conserved end residues are part of each CDR3. The order of the fields is CDR3 DNA, CDR3 protein, clone size, V gene, J gene, D gene. D genes are given only for firm matches. Expanded clones are given a class, and other clones once, few, many or no size at all.

DNA: TGTGCCAGCAGCCCCTCGATGAGACAGGGGGCGTACACCGGGGAGCTGTTTTTT
CDR3: CASSPSMRQGAYTGELFF
size: -
V: TRBV11-3
J: TRBJ2-2
D: TRBD1

DNA: TGTGCCAGCTCACCGAAAGGGGGGGCCGATAATTCACCCCTCCACTTT
CDR3: CASSPKGGADNSPLHF
size: -
V: TRBV18
J: TRBJ1-6
D: -

DNA: TGTGCCAGCAGCTTGGCCGTTGTTTTCCAAGAGACCCAGTACTTC
CDR3: CASSLAVVFQETQYF
size: -
V: TRBV5-6
J: TRBJ2-5
D: -

DNA: TGCGCCAGCAGCTTGGACAGGGACAAACTGTTTTTT
CDR3: CASSLDRDKLFF
size: -
V: TRBV5-1
J: TRBJ1-4
D: -

DNA: TGTGCCAGCAGCTTGGCCGGGACAGGGTGGAAACTGTTTTTT
CDR3: CASSLAGTGWKLFF
size: once
V: TRBV11-2
J: TRBJ1-4
D: TRBD1

DNA: TGTGCCTGGAGTCCTCAATACACCGGGGAGCTGTTTTTT
CDR3: CAWSPQYTGELFF
size: -
V: TRBV30
J: TRBJ2-2
D: -

DNA: TGCGCCAGCAGCTTGGCCGTACAGGGTACGGACGAGCAGTACTTC
CDR3: CASSLAVQGTDEQYF
size: -
V: TRBV5-1
J: TRBJ2-7
D: -

DNA: TGTGCCAGCAGCTTAGGAGGAGGATGGGGTCCGACAAGCTCCTACGAGCAGTACTTC
CDR3: CASSLGGGWGPTSSYEQYF
size: -
V: TRBV7-6
J: TRBJ2-7
D: -

DNA: TGTGCCAGCAGCTTAGGGCAGCGTAGAGCTTTCTTT
CDR3: CASSLGQRRAFF
size: -
V: TRBV7-3
J: TRBJ1-1
D: -

DNA: TGTGCCAGCAGGCCTACCGGGGGGGCAGATACGCAGTATTTT
CDR3: CASRPTGGADTQYF
size: few
V: TRBV28
J: TRBJ2-3
D: TRBD2

DNA: TGTGCCAGCTCACCCCTGGACAGAAGGTCACCCCTCCACTTT
CDR3: CASSPLDRRSPLHF
size: -
V: TRBV18
J: TRBJ1-6
D: -

DNA: TGTGCCATCAGTGAAACGAAGGATACGCAGTATTTT
CDR3: CAISETKDTQYF
size: -
V: TRBV10-3
J: TRBJ2-3
D: -

DNA: TGCGCCAGCAGCGGCGGGACAGGGGGCCTTTATGAAAAACTGTTTTTT
CDR3: CASSGGTGGLYEKLFF
size: -
V: TRBV5-1
J: TRBJ1-4
D: TRBD1

DNA: TGTGCCAGCAGCGTGTCGGGACAGCACGCCACTGAAGCTTTCTTT
CDR3: CASSVSGQHATEAFF
size: -
V: TRBV9
J: TRBJ1-1
D: TRBD1

DNA: TGTGCCAGCAGTGACTCAGGGCACACCGGGGAGCTGTTTTTT
CDR3: CASSDSGHTGELFF
size: -
V: TRBV6-4
J: TRBJ2-2
D: -

DNA: TGTGCCAGCAGCACAACACGGAACACTGAAGCTTTCTTT
CDR3: CASSTTRNTEAFF
size: few
V: TRBV7-2
J: TRBJ1-1
D: -

DNA: TGTGCCACCAGCAGAGCCGACAAGACCCAGTACTTC
CDR3: CATSRADKTQYF
size: -
V: TRBV15
J: TRBJ2-5
D: -

DNA: TGTGCCAGCGAGGGAAACACTGAAGCTTTCTTT
CDR3: CASEGNTEAFF
size: once
V: TRBV28
J: TRBJ1-1
D: -

DNA: TGTGCCAGCAGTGAAGACAGAGTCCGGCAGTACTTC
CDR3: CASSEDRVRQYF
size: -
V: TRBV2
J: TRBJ2-7
D: -

DNA: TGTGCCAGCAGTAAAGGGCTAGCGGGATTAATCAATGAGCAGTTCTTC
CDR3: CASSKGLAGLINEQFF
size: -
V: TRBV2
J: TRBJ2-1
D: TRBD2

DNA: TGTGCCAGCAGCGCGACTAGCGGTGAGCAGTTCTTC
CDR3: CASSATSGEQFF
size: -
V: TRBV7-2
J: TRBJ2-1
D: TRBD2

DNA: TGTGCCAGCAGGGGAGGACAGACGCCCTACGAGCAGTACTTC
CDR3: CASRGGQTPYEQYF
size: medium-sized
V: TRBV25-1
J: TRBJ2-7
D: -

DNA: TGTGCCAGCTCACCCCGGACAGGGGGGTTAAACTCTGGGGCCAACGTCCTGACTTTC
CDR3: CASSPRTGGLNSGANVLTF
size: -
V: TRBV18
J: TRBJ2-6
D: TRBD1